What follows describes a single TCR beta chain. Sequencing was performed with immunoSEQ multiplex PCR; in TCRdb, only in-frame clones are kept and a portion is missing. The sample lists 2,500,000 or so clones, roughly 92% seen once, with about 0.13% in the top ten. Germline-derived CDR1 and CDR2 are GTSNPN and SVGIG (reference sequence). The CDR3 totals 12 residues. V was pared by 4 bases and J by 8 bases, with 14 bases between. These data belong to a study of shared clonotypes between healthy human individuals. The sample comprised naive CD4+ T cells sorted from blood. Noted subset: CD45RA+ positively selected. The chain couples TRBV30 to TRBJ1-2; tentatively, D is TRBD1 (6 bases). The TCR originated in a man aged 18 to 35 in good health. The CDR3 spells CAWKQGSGGYTF. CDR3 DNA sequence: TGTGCCTGGAAACAGGGATCGGGGGGCTACACCTTC.